This T cell receptor (beta chain) was recovered during a study of blood T cells in healthy people across ages. Germline V gene data show CDR1 as DFQATT and CDR2 as SNEGSKA (reference sequence). The CDR3 length is 16 residues. The V end was cut by 2 bases, the J end by 0 bases, with 17 bases between. The use of a sample-barcoded 5' primer and a J-beta primer mix characterized a second PCR of roughly 7 to 11 cycles. TCRdb re-analysed the 5' RACE reads in MiXCR, keeping a single row per CDR3 protein. Of about a million distinct CDR3 sequences in the sample, under 40% are singletons; the top ten hold over 10%. Only a few counts were recorded for this clonotype.

The sequence came from a man aged 18 to 29 in good health. The sequenced material came from blood. The chain employs TRBV20-1 and TRBJ2-7; a possible D gene is TRBD1 (5 bases). Here the CDR3 reads CSARSRTRASSYEQYF. CDR3 DNA sequence: TGCAGTGCTAGATCCCGAACCAGGGCTAGCTCCTACGAGCAGTACTTC.